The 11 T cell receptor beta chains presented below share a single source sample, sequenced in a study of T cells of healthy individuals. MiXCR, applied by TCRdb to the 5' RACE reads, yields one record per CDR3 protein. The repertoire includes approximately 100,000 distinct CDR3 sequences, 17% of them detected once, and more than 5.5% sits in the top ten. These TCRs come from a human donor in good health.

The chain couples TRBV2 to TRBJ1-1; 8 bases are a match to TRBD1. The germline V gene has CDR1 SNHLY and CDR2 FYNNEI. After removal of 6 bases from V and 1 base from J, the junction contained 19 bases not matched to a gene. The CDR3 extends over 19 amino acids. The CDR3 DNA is TGTGCCAGCAGGACGGGGGACAGGCATACTTTTTCATGGAACACTGAAGCTTTCTTT. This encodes CASRTGDRHTFSWNTEAFF.

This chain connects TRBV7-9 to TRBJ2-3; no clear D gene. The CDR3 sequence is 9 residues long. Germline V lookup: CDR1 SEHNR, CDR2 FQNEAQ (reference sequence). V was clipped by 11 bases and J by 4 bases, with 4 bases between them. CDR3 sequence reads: CAGADTQYF. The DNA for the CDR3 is TGTGCCGGGGCAGATACGCAGTATTTT. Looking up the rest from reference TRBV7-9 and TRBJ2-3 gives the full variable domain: DTGVSQNPRHKITKRGQNVTFRCDPISEHNRLYWYRQTLGQGPEFLTYFQNEAQLEKSRLLSDRFSAERPKGSFSTLEIQRTEQGDSAMYLCAGADTQYFGPGTRLTVL.

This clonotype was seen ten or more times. Written as DNA, the CDR3 is TGTGCCAGTACGGGACGGTACACTGAAGCTTTCTTT. Residues: CASTGRYTEAFF. The genes are TRBV19 and TRBJ1-1, with D perhaps TRBD1 (5 bases). This CDR3 spans 12 amino acids. In germline, CDR1 is LNHDA, CDR2 SQIVND (reference sequence). Trimming stripped 7 bases from V and 3 bases from J, with 9 bases between. Using reference TRBV19 and TRBJ1-1 for the parts outside the CDR3, the full variable domain is DGGITQSPKYLFRKEGQNVTLSCEQNLNHDAMYWYRQDPGQGLRLIYYSQIVNDFQKGDIAEGYSVSREKKESFPLTVTSAQKNPTAFYLCASTGRYTEAFFGQGTRLTVV.

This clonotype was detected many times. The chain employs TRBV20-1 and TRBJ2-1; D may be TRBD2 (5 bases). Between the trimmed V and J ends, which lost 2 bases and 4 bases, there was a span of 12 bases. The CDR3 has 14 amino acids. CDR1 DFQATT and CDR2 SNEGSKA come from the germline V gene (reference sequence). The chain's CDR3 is CSARRVALYNEQFF. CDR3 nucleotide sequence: TGCAGTGCTAGAAGGGTAGCGTTATACAATGAGCAGTTCTTC.

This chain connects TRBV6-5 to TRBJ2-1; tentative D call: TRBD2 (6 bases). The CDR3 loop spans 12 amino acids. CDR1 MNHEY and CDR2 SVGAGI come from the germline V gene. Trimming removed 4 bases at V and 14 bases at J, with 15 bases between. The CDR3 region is CASSFSGGKEFF. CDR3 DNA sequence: TGTGCCAGCAGTTTCTCCGGGGGAAAGGAGTTCTTC.

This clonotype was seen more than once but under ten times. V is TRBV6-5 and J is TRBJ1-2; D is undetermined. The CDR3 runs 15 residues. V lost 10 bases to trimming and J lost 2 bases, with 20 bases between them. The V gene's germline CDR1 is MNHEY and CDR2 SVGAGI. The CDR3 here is CATIREGLSNYGYTF. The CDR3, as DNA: TGTGCCACCATTCGGGAGGGCCTTTCAAACTATGGCTACACCTTC.

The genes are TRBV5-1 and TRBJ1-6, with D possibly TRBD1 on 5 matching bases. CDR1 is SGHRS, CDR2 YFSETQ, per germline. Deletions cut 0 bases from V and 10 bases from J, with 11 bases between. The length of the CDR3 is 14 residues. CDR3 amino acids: CASSLGGAGSPLHF. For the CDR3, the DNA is TGCGCCAGCAGCTTGGGGGGCGCCGGATCACCCCTCCACTTT.

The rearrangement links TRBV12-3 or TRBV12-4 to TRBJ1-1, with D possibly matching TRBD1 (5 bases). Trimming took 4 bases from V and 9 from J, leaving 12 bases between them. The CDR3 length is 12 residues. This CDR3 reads CASSWGSGKAFF. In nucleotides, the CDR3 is TGTGCCAGCAGTTGGGGGTCGGGGAAAGCTTTCTTT.

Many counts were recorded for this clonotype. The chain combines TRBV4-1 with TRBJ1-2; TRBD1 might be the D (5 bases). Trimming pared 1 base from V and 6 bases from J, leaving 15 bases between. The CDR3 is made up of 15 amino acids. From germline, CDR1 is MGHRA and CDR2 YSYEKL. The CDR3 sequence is CASSQVRGGGNGYTF. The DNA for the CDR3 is TGCGCCAGCAGCCAAGTACGGGGGGGAGGGAATGGCTACACCTTC.

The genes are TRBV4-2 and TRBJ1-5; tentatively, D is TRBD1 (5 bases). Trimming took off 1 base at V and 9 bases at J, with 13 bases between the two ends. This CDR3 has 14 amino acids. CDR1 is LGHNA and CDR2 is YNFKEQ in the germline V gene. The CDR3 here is CASSQGVLGLPQHF. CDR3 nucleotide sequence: TGTGCCAGCAGCCAAGGGGTACTGGGGCTGCCCCAGCATTTT.

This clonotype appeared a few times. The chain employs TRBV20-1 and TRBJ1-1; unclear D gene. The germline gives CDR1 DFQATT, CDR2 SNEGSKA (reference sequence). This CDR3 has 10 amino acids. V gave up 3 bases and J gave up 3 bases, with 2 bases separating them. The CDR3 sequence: CSARDTEAFF. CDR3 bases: TGCAGTGCTAGGGACACTGAAGCTTTCTTT.